This passage covers 9 T cell receptor beta chains from one sample sequenced in a study of Graves' ophthalmopathy and Graves' hyperthyroidism. TCR beta CDR3 amplification used RNA transcripts. Second-round multiplex PCR came after a first-round RT-PCR that employed HTBI primers. One entry per CDR3 protein, called by TCRdb with MiXCR from the multiplex PCR reads. The sample has a few hundred thousand distinct CDR3 sequences, approximately 18% seen once. The sample was peripheral blood. These TCRs come from an adult woman with stable Graves' hyperthyroidism.

This clonotype appeared many times. The chain couples TRBV20-1 to TRBJ1-5; D possibly corresponds to TRBD1 (5 bases). Trimming cost V 3 bases and J 2 bases, with 11 bases left between them. In germline, CDR1 is DFQATT, CDR2 SNEGSKA (reference sequence). The CDR3 is made up of 14 amino acids. The CDR3 DNA follows: TGCAGTGCTAGCGGGGCTTCGGGCAATCAGCCCCAGCATTTT. Translation gives CSASGASGNQPQHF.

This clonotype was seen ten or more times. The V call is TRBV6-2 or TRBV6-3, the J call TRBJ2-7; D gene unclear. The CDR3 has 15 amino acids. Germline V CDR1 and CDR2: MNHEY, SVGEGT. V lost 7 bases and J lost 3, with 19 bases in between. This CDR3 reads CASKVSAPYNYEQYF. The CDR3, as DNA: TGTGCCAGCAAGGTTTCAGCGCCCTACAACTACGAGCAGTACTTC.

This clonotype was recorded many times. The chain is built from TRBV27 and TRBJ1-6; D uncertain. Per the germline V gene, CDR1 is MNHEY and CDR2 is SMNVEV (reference sequence). Trimming shortened V by 5 bases and J by 6 bases, and 11 bases separated the two germline ends. This CDR3 is built from 14 residues. In DNA, the CDR3 is TGTGCCAGCAGTCCCCTCCTGGGTAATTCACCCCTCCACTTT. Its translation is CASSPLLGNSPLHF.

The chain employs TRBV5-1 and TRBJ2-7, with 12 bases lining up with TRBD1. The CDR3 consists of 13 residues. CDR1 is SGHRS, CDR2 YFSETQ, per germline. V was clipped by 6 bases and J by 6 bases; unmatched bases: 4. The CDR3 region is CASTGQGAVEQYF. CDR3 sequence (DNA): TGCGCCAGCACGGGACAGGGGGCTGTCGAGCAGTACTTC.

This clonotype came up a few times. The rearrangement joins TRBV7-2 to TRBJ1-1; possibly TRBD1 for D (5 bases). The CDR3 runs 14 residues. V shed 5 bases and J shed 3 bases, with 13 bases lying between them. Germline V CDR1 and CDR2: SGHTA, FQGNSA. The CDR3 DNA sequence: TGTGCCAGCAGCGCTGACAGCCATTACACTGAAGCTTTCTTT. Translation gives CASSADSHYTEAFF.

This clonotype was seen ten or more times. The chain links TRBV7-9 to TRBJ1-1, with D perhaps TRBD1 (5 bases). CDR3 length: 14 amino acids. Trimming shortened V by 6 bases and J by 8 bases, and 19 bases separated the two germline ends. From germline, CDR1 is SEHNR and CDR2 FQNEAQ (reference sequence). In nucleotides, the CDR3 is TGTGCCAGCAGTCCATATACCGGGACGGACGAAGCTTTCTTT. This translates into CASSPYTGTDEAFF.

J is TRBJ2-5 and V is TRBV4-1; no clear D gene. The CDR3 extends over 15 amino acids. Trimming removed 4 bases at V and 3 bases at J, with 15 bases between. Per the germline V gene, CDR1 is MGHRA and CDR2 is YSYEKL. CDR3 protein: CASSPQPGPEETQYF. CDR3 DNA sequence: TGCGCCAGCAGCCCCCAACCCGGGCCGGAAGAGACCCAGTACTTC.

This clonotype was picked up a small number of times. This chain links TRBV28 with TRBJ2-2; 10 bases are a match to TRBD2. CDR3 length: 15 residues. With V trimmed by 5 bases and J by 6 bases, 6 bases remained unmatched. The germline CDR1 and CDR2 sequences are MDHEN and SYDVKM. CDR3 DNA sequence: TGTGCCAGCAGTGGGCCGGGACTAGCGCCCGGGGAGCTGTTTTTT. Translating it yields CASSGPGLAPGELFF.

This clonotype was recorded at least ten times. J is TRBJ2-7 and V is TRBV4-1; TRBD1 matches at 10 bases. With V trimmed by 0 bases and J by 3 bases, 5 bases remained unmatched. This CDR3 comprises 16 residues. Germline loops: CDR1 MGHRA, CDR2 YSYEKL. The CDR3 spells CASSQDVGQGNYEQYF. The CDR3 nucleotides are TGCGCCAGCAGCCAAGATGTGGGACAGGGGAACTACGAGCAGTACTTC.